Below, one T cell receptor (beta chain) is given with its context. Its specificity is unknown. 60 Vbeta and 13 Jbeta primers were used in PCR. Sequencing was performed with immunoSEQ multiplex PCR; in TCRdb, only in-frame clones are kept and a portion is missing. The sample contains about 160,000 clones, around 77% of which appear only once. The record originates from a study of cytomegalovirus exposure and HLA in healthy donors. The study's findings and limits: Reports state that TCR beta sequences accurately predicted most subjects' HLA-A and HLA-B alleles. Later analysis showed TCR association rates varying by HLA locus, highest for DRB1 and lowest for HLA-C. In a later analysis, at a false discovery rate of 0.05, 16,951 TCR beta sequences were associated with HLA alleles.

The sample taken for sequencing was PBMCs. The sequence came from a man in his 60s in good health and CMV-seronegative.

The DNA for the CDR3 is TGCGCCAGCAGCCCGGGCCGGGGAGGTGAAAAACTGTTTTTT. This codes for CASSPGRGGEKLFF. The chain has TRBV5-1 and TRBJ1-4; D unclear. The CDR3 contains 14 residues. Trimming pared 4 bases from V and 7 bases from J, leaving 14 bases between. The germline V gene encodes CDR1 SGHRS and CDR2 YFSETQ.